This T cell receptor beta chain came from a study of T cell responses to AZD1222 COVID-19 vaccine. Broader study findings: Mostly white British, mostly female donors; authors suggested clonal diversity may be underestimated. Nearly half of spike-specific TCRs reportedly target unmutated variant regions. Dominant CD4 TCR responses targeted spike regions 160-218 and 743-854. In all cases, repertoires were sampled only after the peak T cell response.

Clones were read by immunoSEQ multiplex PCR, and TCRdb kept only the in-frame ones, dropping some. The sample records approximately 31,000 clones, around 89% being singletons. Looked up from germline, CDR1 is LGHNA and CDR2 is YSLEER. V was cut by 0 bases and J by 6 bases, with 14 bases left in between. The CDR3 spans 16 residues. Notes on this clone: What it binds is not known.

The receptor was derived from an adult who received the AZD1222 COVID-19 vaccine. This chain connects TRBV4-3 to TRBJ2-2; D uncertain. Sequences were derived from peripheral blood, sampled 28 days after the second AZD1222 dose. In DNA form, the CDR3 reads TGCGCCAGCAGCCAAGAACCGGTTCTTGGGGCCGGGGAGCTGTTTTTT. It translates to CASSQEPVLGAGELFF.